This T cell receptor beta chain is from a study of healthy donors' naive CD4 and CD8 T cells. This clonotype has a handful of counts. The antigen is not known. Overall study findings and caveats: About an eighth of CD4/CD8 propensity variance appeared explained by V, J and CDR3 charge. The study did not address homeostatic proliferation effects in naive T cells.

TCR libraries were built from about 520 ng of total RNA by linear amplification. TCRdb recomputed calls from the reads with MiXCR, one row per CDR3 protein. Of 150,000 to 200,000 distinct CDR3 sequences in the sample, 65% to 80% were seen once. V was cut by 2 bases and J by 1 base, with 11 bases left in between. Germline-derived CDR1 and CDR2 are MNHEY and SMNVEV (reference sequence). CDR3 size: 15 residues. The chain uses TRBV27 and TRBJ2-5; D is unclear. The TCR comes from a pool of human donors in good health; the sample pools cells from several healthy donors. The sample taken for sequencing was naive CD4+ and CD8+ T cells sorted from blood, pooled from several donors. The CDR3 nucleotides are TGTGCCAGCAGTTTAGGGCGTGGGATCCAAGAGACCCAGTACTTC. It specifies CASSLGRGIQETQYF.